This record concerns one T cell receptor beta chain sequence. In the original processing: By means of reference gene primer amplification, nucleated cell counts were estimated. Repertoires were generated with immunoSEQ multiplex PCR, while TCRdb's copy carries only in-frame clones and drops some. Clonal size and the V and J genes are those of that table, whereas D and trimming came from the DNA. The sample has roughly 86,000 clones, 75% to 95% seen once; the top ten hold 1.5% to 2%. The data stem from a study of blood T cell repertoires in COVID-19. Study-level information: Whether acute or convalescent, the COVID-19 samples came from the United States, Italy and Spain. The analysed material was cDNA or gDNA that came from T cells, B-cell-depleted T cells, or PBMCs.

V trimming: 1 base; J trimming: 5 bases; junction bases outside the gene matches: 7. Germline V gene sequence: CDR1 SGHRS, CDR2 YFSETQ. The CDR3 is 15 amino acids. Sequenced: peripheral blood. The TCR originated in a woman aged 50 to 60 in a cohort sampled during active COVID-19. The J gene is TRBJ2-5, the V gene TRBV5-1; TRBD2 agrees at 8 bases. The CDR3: CASSLSTGGLETQYF. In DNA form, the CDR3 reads TGCGCCAGCAGCTTGTCCACGGGGGGGCTCGAGACCCAGTACTTC.